This T cell receptor (beta chain) emerged from a study of T cells expressing NK-cell markers. From its re-call of the 5' RACE reads, TCRdb lists each CDR3 protein once, without DNA. The sample includes roughly 350,000 distinct CDR3 sequences. Germline V lookup: CDR1 MDHEN, CDR2 SYDVKM. There are 14 residues in the CDR3. Material for sequencing was blood T cells: a sorted CD56 or NKG2C T cell subset, CD4+ or CD8+ T cells, or bulk PBMC T cells (not recorded which). The J gene is TRBJ2-3, the V gene TRBV28. This TCR was recovered from a man aged 18 to 69 in good health. CDR3 amino acids: CASSFREVTDTQYF. The variable domain in full, with the rest retrieved from reference TRBV28 and TRBJ2-3, is DVKVTQSSRYLVKRTGEKVFLECVQDMDHENMFWYRQDPGLGLRLIYFSYDVKMKEKGDIPEGYSVSREKKERFSLILESASTNQTSMYLCASSFREVTDTQYFGPGTRLTVL.